This T cell receptor (beta chain) was identified in a study of T cells in Graves' hyperthyroidism and ophthalmopathy. As for the study in general: Peripheral blood sampling occurred at initial diagnosis, before any treatment. Study-wide findings and caveats: In the blood, most expanded thyroid clonotypes above 0.001 appeared as well.

Patients between 18 and 65 years old had hyperthyroidism, newly diagnosed and lasting under 2 months. Patients with uncontrolled infections, other autoimmune diseases, pregnancy or lactation were excluded. RNA transcripts served as the template for amplifying TCR beta CDR3 regions. The HTBI set primed first-round TCR CDR3 RT-PCR. From the multiplex PCR reads, TCRdb called clonotypes with MiXCR, one entry per CDR3 protein. The repertoire holds a few hundred thousand distinct CDR3 sequences, with approximately 14% as singletons. This clonotype was counted ten times or more. What it recognizes is unknown. Between the trimmed V and J ends, which lost 3 bases and 1 base, there was a span of 10 bases. The CDR3 length is 14 residues. Germline lookup yields CDR1 MDHEN and CDR2 SYDVKM.

This rearrangement joins TRBV28 to TRBJ2-7; D perhaps matches TRBD1 (6 bases). This sequence was found in a woman aged 18-30 years with Graves' hyperthyroidism that later progressed to Graves' ophthalmopathy. The specimen sequenced was blood. CDR3 sequence reads: CASSLTGRSYEQYF. CDR3 coding DNA: TGTGCCAGCAGTTTGACAGGCCGATCCTACGAGCAGTACTTC.